This T cell receptor (beta chain) was found in a study of technical replicates of blood from a few donors (dated by TCRdb to 2017 to 2019). Reading the germline V gene gives CDR1 ENHRY and CDR2 SYGVKD. The CDR3 starts with the cysteine, ends with the phenylalanine, and has 14 residues. Only CDR3 DNA remains: 42 bases, in frame from the first base. Ends trimmed: V by 6 bases, J by 0 bases; bases unmatched to a gene: 1. Libraries were built with the immunoSEQ multiplex PCR assay. TCRdb obtained this table from immuneACCESS and retained in-frame rearrangements with V and J assigned. These tables miss some clones; where compared with another copy, unresolved V genes account for less than half of the shortfall, and the remainder is unexplained. The sample table contains 80,000 to 95,000 clones; only one count was recorded for just over 95% of them. The ten largest clones add up to 0.31% of the sample.

This clone was picked up a small number of times. Which antigen it targets is not known. No qualities accompany the bases; no much larger clone lies one base away. The chain joins TRBV10-3 to TRBJ2-2, and 7 junctional nucleotides match TRBD2. The sample was T cells isolated from PBMCs. The sequence came from a human donor in good health. CDR3 sequence: CAIRGRANTGELFF. The nucleotides read TGTGCCATCAGGGGGAGGGCGAACACCGGGGAGCTGTTTTTT.